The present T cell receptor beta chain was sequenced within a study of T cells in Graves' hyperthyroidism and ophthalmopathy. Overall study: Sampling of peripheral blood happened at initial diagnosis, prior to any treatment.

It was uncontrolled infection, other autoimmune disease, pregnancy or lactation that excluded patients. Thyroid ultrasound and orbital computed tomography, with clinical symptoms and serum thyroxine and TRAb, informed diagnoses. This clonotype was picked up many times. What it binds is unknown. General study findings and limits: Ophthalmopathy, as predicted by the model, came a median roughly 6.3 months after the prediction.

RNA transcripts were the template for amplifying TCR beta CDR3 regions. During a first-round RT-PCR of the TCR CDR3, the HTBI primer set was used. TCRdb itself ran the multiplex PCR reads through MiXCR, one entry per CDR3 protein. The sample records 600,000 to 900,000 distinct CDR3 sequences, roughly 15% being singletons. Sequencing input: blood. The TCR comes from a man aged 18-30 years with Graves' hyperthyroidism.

CDR3 protein: CSAQTVPEQFF. CDR3 bases: TGCAGTGCTCAGACAGTTCCTGAGCAGTTCTTC. This sequence joins TRBV20-1 and TRBJ2-1; weak D call: TRBD1 (5 bases). V was clipped by 5 bases and J by 9 bases, with 11 bases between them. The CDR3 is 11 residues long. Germline assignment: CDR1 DFQATT and CDR2 SNEGSKA (reference sequence).